Presented here are 19 T cell receptor beta chains from one specimen sequenced in a study of T cells after yellow fever vaccination. TCRdb reanalysed the 5' RACE reads using MiXCR and keeps one entry per CDR3 protein. The repertoire holds 170,000 or so distinct CDR3 sequences, with approximately 9.7% as singletons. Sequences were derived from CD8+ T cells sorted from PBMCs, sampled 45 days after the yellow fever booster vaccination. These receptors all come from a man aged 18 to 29 who received the YFV17D yellow fever vaccine.

The chain links TRBV6-2 or TRBV6-3 to TRBJ1-1; D may be TRBD1 (5 bases). Germline CDR1 is MNHEY and CDR2 is SVGEGT. The germline V and J ends were trimmed by 2 bases and 4 bases, with 11 bases remaining between them. CDR3 length: 14 amino acids. The CDR3: CASSYPTGGTEAFF. CDR3 bases: TGTGCCAGCAGTTACCCGACGGGGGGCACTGAAGCTTTCTTT.

This clonotype occurred a few times. The gene calls are TRBV10-3 and TRBJ2-7; no reliable D call. Germline loops: CDR1 ENHRY, CDR2 SYGVKD. The CDR3 spans 15 residues. V was clipped by 0 bases and J by 4 bases, with 13 bases between them. The CDR3 region is CAISESFRAQYEQYF. The CDR3 DNA follows: TGTGCCATCAGTGAGTCCTTCCGAGCACAATACGAGCAGTACTTC.

This clonotype was seen only a few times. V and J are TRBV7-9 and TRBJ2-3; D remains unclear. Trimming stripped 6 bases from V and 2 bases from J, with 3 bases between. Germline V CDR1 and CDR2: SEHNR, FQNEAQ (reference sequence). This CDR3 is 11 amino acids long. DNA of the CDR3: TGTGCCAGCAGAATCACAGATACGCAGTATTTT. Translation: CASRITDTQYF.

The genes are TRBV6-5 and TRBJ2-5; D is unclear. Germline V gene lookup returns CDR1 MNHEY and CDR2 SVGAGI. Trimming removed 4 bases from V and 1 base from J, with 4 bases in between. CDR3 size: 12 residues. The CDR3: CASSFSQETQYF. CDR3 DNA sequence: TGTGCCAGCAGTTTCAGCCAAGAGACCCAGTACTTC.

CDR3 sequence reads: CASSPKRGVSPSYNEQFF. The CDR3 bases are TGTGCCAGCAGCCCCAAGCGGGGGGTATCGCCTTCCTACAATGAGCAGTTCTTC. The V and J genes are TRBV11-3 and TRBJ2-1; 9 bases map to TRBD2. Germline CDR1 is SGHNT and CDR2 is YENEEA. J was trimmed by 1 base and V by 5 bases; bases with no gene match: 12. CDR3 length: 18 amino acids.

In the case of this clonotype: Compared with germline, one end of the junction differs, possibly owing to a read error. V is TRBV7-7 and J is TRBJ2-5; no definite D call. The CDR3 length is 14 residues. Germline loops: CDR1 SSHAT, CDR2 FNYEAQ (reference sequence). CDR3: CASSLFGSQETQYF. The CDR3 nucleotides read TGTGCTAGCAGCTTATTTGGCAGTCAAGAGACCCAGTACTTC.

This clonotype appeared a few times. The chain couples TRBV4-3 to TRBJ2-3; 10 nucleotides match TRBD2. J was trimmed by 1 base and V by 0 bases; bases with no gene match: 4. Germline lookup yields CDR1 LGHNA and CDR2 YSLEER. The CDR3 has 17 residues. As DNA, the CDR3 is TGCGCCAGCAGCCAAGAGGGCCTAGCGGGGGGCACAGATACGCAGTATTTT. Translated: CASSQEGLAGGTDTQYF.

The chain joins TRBV27 to TRBJ2-5, with 10 bases matching TRBD2. Germline values: CDR1 MNHEY, CDR2 SMNVEV (reference sequence). Germline trimming cut 3 bases from V and 5 bases from J; bases unmatched to any gene: 6. The CDR3 runs 15 residues. CDR3 residues: CASSFLAGGSETQYF. The DNA for the CDR3 is TGTGCCAGCAGTTTTTTAGCGGGGGGATCGGAGACCCAGTACTTC.

This clonotype turned up a few times. The J gene is TRBJ2-3, the V gene TRBV19; 10 bases are a match to TRBD1. The J segment lost 0 bases and the V segment lost 6 bases, leaving 9 bases of the junction unmatched. CDR3 length: 17 residues. CDR1 and CDR2 from the germline V gene are LNHDA and SQIVND (reference sequence). The CDR3 DNA sequence: TGTGCCAGTAGCGTCTTGGGACAGGGGATAAGCACAGATACGCAGTATTTT. This encodes CASSVLGQGISTDTQYF. Using reference TRBV19 and TRBJ2-3 for the parts outside the CDR3, the full variable domain is DGGITQSPKYLFRKEGQNVTLSCEQNLNHDAMYWYRQDPGQGLRLIYYSQIVNDFQKGDIAEGYSVSREKKESFPLTVTSAQKNPTAFYLCASSVLGQGISTDTQYFGPGTRLTVL.

The chain uses TRBV27 and TRBJ2-6; the match to TRBD1 covers 10 bases. The CDR3 spans 16 residues. Germline loops: CDR1 MNHEY, CDR2 SMNVEV (reference sequence). J lost 2 bases, V lost 3 bases, and 1 base had no gene match. In DNA, the CDR3 is TGTGCCAGCAGTTTCGGACAGGGGGCTGGGGCCAACGTCCTGACTTTC. It codes for CASSFGQGAGANVLTF.

In this sample, this clonotype turned up a few times. The chain joins TRBV4-2 to TRBJ2-1, with 7 bases matching TRBD1. Germline V lookup: CDR1 LGHNA, CDR2 YNFKEQ. There are 16 residues in the CDR3. The trim removed 0 bases at V and 4 bases at J, leaving 6 bases unmatched. CDR3 amino acids: CASSQDIMGQYNEQFF. The CDR3 nucleotides are TGTGCCAGCAGCCAAGATATTATGGGACAGTACAATGAGCAGTTCTTC.

This clonotype was seen more than once but under ten times. The chain recombines TRBV27 with TRBJ2-2; no reliable D call. V dropped 6 bases and J dropped 4 bases, with 9 bases sitting between them. From germline, CDR1 is MNHEY and CDR2 SMNVEV (reference sequence). This CDR3 is 13 amino acids long. The CDR3 nucleotides are TGTGCCAGCAGGATACTTGCCACCGGGGAGCTGTTTTTT. It codes for CASRILATGELFF.

This clonotype showed up just a few times. The chain has TRBV29-1 and TRBJ2-5, with TRBD2 as a possible D gene (6 bases). There are 15 residues in the CDR3. V was shortened by 1 base and J by 0 bases, with 12 bases between the two germline ends. The V gene's germline CDR1 is SQVTM and CDR2 ANQGSEA. Here the CDR3 reads CSVEGDSRYQETQYF. In DNA form, the CDR3 reads TGCAGCGTTGAAGGGGACTCTCGGTACCAAGAGACCCAGTACTTC.

The CDR3 nucleotides read TGCGCCAGCAGCGGTCGGAGTGGTGAGCAGTTCTTC. Translating gives CASSGRSGEQFF. This rearrangement joins TRBV5-1 to TRBJ2-1; D gene uncertain. Looked up from germline, CDR1 is SGHRS and CDR2 is YFSETQ. CDR3 length: 12 amino acids. The germline V and J ends were trimmed by 4 bases and 9 bases, with 11 bases remaining between them.

This sequence joins TRBV4-1 and TRBJ2-7; D remains unclear. The CDR3 runs to 14 residues. CDR1 and CDR2 (germline): MGHRA, YSYEKL. The V gene lost 8 bases and the J gene lost 7 bases, with 21 bases spanning the gap. CDR3 DNA: TGCGCCAGCGCCCTGGAACCCGGATTAGGGGAGCAGTACTTC. Protein sequence: CASALEPGLGEQYF.

The chain couples TRBV6-2 or TRBV6-3 to TRBJ2-7; the D gene could be TRBD1 or TRBD2 (6 bases each). V lost 1 base and J lost 1, with 11 bases in between. Germline assignment: CDR1 MNHEY and CDR2 SVGEGT. CDR3 length equals 15 residues. CDR3 loop: CASSYFRGPSYEQYF. As DNA, the CDR3 is TGTGCCAGCAGTTACTTTCGGGGGCCGTCCTACGAGCAGTACTTC.

This chain uses TRBV6-2 or TRBV6-3 with TRBJ2-1; 9 nucleotides line up with TRBD2. Germline V gene sequence: CDR1 MNHEY, CDR2 SVGEGT. V shed 6 bases and J 3 bases; nucleotides not matched to a gene: 6. This CDR3 has 15 residues. CDR3 bases: TGTGCCAGCAGAGAGGGACTAGCTCTCTACAATGAGCAGTTCTTC. Residues: CASREGLALYNEQFF.

J is TRBJ1-5 and V is TRBV4-1; tentative D call: TRBD1 (5 bases). V was trimmed by 4 bases and J by 1 base, leaving 14 bases between them. This CDR3 spans 16 amino acids. Germline assignment: CDR1 MGHRA and CDR2 YSYEKL. This chain's CDR3 is CASSLGPGPSNQPQHF. The DNA of the CDR3 is TGCGCCAGCAGCCTGGGACCGGGGCCGAGCAATCAGCCCCAGCATTTT.

This clonotype was seen many times. The chain carries TRBV6-2 or TRBV6-3 and TRBJ2-1; 11 bases agree with TRBD1. CDR3 size: 17 residues. The V segment lost 7 bases and the J segment 5 bases; nucleotides outside the gene matches: 13. Germline V lookup: CDR1 MNHEY, CDR2 SVGEGT. CDR3 nucleotides: TGTGCCAGCACCAAGAGGGGTTTGGGACAGGGGGACAATGAGCAGTTCTTC. Translating gives CASTKRGLGQGDNEQFF.